This T cell receptor (beta chain) appears in the sequencing data of a study of T cells in Graves' hyperthyroidism and ophthalmopathy. Study-level points and caveats: It was a median around 6 months before onset that the model predicted ophthalmopathy. Most clonotypes expanded in the thyroid (above 0.001) were also present in blood.

On this clonotype itself: What it recognizes is unknown.

No progression to ophthalmopathy during 18 months of follow-up defined stable disease. Amplification yielded TCR beta CDR3 regions, with RNA transcripts as the source. The primer set for the first-round RT-PCR of the TCR CDR3 was HTBI. TCRdb reprocessed the multiplex PCR reads via MiXCR and lists one record per CDR3 protein. This table holds around 300,000 distinct CDR3 sequences, roughly 13% found once. Looked up from germline, CDR1 is SGHTS and CDR2 is YDEGEE. The CDR3 totals 16 residues. V lost 4 bases, J lost 6 bases, and 20 bases lay in between. This sequence was found in a woman in her 40s with Graves' hyperthyroidism. The sequenced sample consisted of blood. The chain uses TRBV5-8 and TRBJ1-3, with D possibly TRBD1 on 6 matching bases. The CDR3: CASSRPRDTLENTIYF. The CDR3, as DNA: TGTGCCAGCAGCCGCCCCCGGGACACCTTGGAAAACACCATATATTTT.